This entry is about one TCR beta chain. This sample was included in a study of shared clonotypes between healthy human individuals. Assay used: immunoSEQ multiplex PCR; TCRdb lists only in-frame clones, some missing. This sample has under 2,000,000 clones, with just under 95% found just once. The germline V gene has CDR1 SGHDT and CDR2 YYEEEE. V lost 0 bases and J 5 bases, leaving 9 bases between the germline ends. This CDR3 contains 13 residues. The naive CD8 subset, CD45RO-negative cells positively selected for CCR7, excluded terminally differentiated effector memory CD45RA+ cells. V usage is TRBV5-6 and J usage is TRBJ2-7; D ambiguous. The TCR comes from a man aged 18 to 35 in good health. Material for sequencing was naive CD8+ T cells sorted from blood. CDR3 region: CASSLGNMDEQYF. CDR3 sequence (DNA): TGTGCCAGCAGCTTGGGGAATATGGACGAGCAGTACTTC.